A single sample gave rise to the 30 T cell receptor beta chains below, sequenced in a study of blood T cell repertoires in COVID-19. The repertoire was sequenced with immunoSEQ multiplex PCR; TCRdb's copy has only in-frame clones and lacks some. The sample includes some 170,000 clones, about 80% of them seen just once. The specimen was peripheral blood. Source of these receptors: a woman aged 70-85 years with acute or convalescent COVID-19.

The chain carries TRBV19 and TRBJ2-1; a weak D match, TRBD2 (6 bases). Trimming cost V 5 bases and J 8 bases, with 19 bases left between them. The CDR3 is 15 residues long. CDR1 LNHDA and CDR2 SQIVND come from the germline V gene (reference sequence). DNA of the CDR3: TGTGCCAGTAGTCCATCCGGGAGTAGGCCTCATGAGCAGTTCTTC. As protein: CASSPSGSRPHEQFF.

This chain links TRBV28 with TRBJ1-2, with D perhaps TRBD1 (5 bases). Trimming pared 7 bases from V and 4 bases from J, leaving 13 bases between. Germline V gene lookup returns CDR1 MDHEN and CDR2 SYDVKM. CDR3 length: 13 residues. CDR3 nucleotides: TGTGCCAGCACCACCGGGGGAATCTATGGCTACACCTTC. It translates to CASTTGGIYGYTF.

In DNA, the CDR3 is TGCGCCAGCAGCTTGGCTCATACAGCTGAAGCTTTCTTT. Amino acids: CASSLAHTAEAFF. The chain uses TRBV5-1 and TRBJ1-1; no clear D gene. Germline V gene sequence: CDR1 SGHRS, CDR2 YFSETQ. V shed 0 bases and J shed 6 bases, with 9 bases lying between them. The CDR3 totals 13 residues. The entire variable domain, with the rest obtained from reference TRBV5-1 and TRBJ1-1, is as follows: KAGVTQTPRYLIKTRGQQVTLSCSPISGHRSVSWYQQTPGQGLQFLFEYFSETQRNKGNFPGRFSGRQFSNSRSEMNVSTLELGDSALYLCASSLAHTAEAFFGQGTRLTVV.

The chain combines TRBV5-5 with TRBJ1-6; D ambiguous. Trimming took 5 bases from V and 7 from J, leaving 13 bases between them. This CDR3 is built from 14 residues. Germline loops: CDR1 SGHKS, CDR2 YYEKEE (reference sequence). CDR3 in amino acids: CASSSILSNSPLHF. CDR3 nucleotides: TGTGCCAGCAGTTCGATCCTAAGCAATTCACCCCTCCACTTT.

This sequence joins TRBV6-5 and TRBJ2-2; 8 bases map to TRBD2. The length of the CDR3 is 14 residues. The germline gives CDR1 MNHEY, CDR2 SVGAGI. With V trimmed by 6 bases and J by 7 bases, 7 bases remained unmatched. The CDR3 sequence: CASSRTSRGGELFF. CDR3 bases: TGTGCCAGCAGCAGGACTAGCCGGGGCGGGGAGCTGTTTTTT.

The chain joins TRBV6-2 or TRBV6-3 to TRBJ2-2; the match to TRBD2 covers 7 bases. Trimming removed 2 bases from V and 6 bases from J; junction bases left unmatched: 12. Germline values: CDR1 MNHEY, CDR2 SVGEGT. This CDR3 has 17 residues. CDR3 DNA sequence: TGTGCCAGCAGTTACGACGGTGGGAGGGCCGGGTCCGGGGAGCTGTTTTTT. It yields the protein CASSYDGGRAGSGELFF.

The V and J genes are TRBV29-1 and TRBJ2-3, with D hard to call. The CDR3 sequence is 14 residues long. The germline V gene has CDR1 SQVTM and CDR2 ANQGSEA. The germline V and J ends were trimmed by 8 bases and 2 bases, with 17 bases remaining between them. CDR3 DNA: TGCAGCCTCAGGTCCGGATACCACACAGATACGCAGTATTTT. Its translation: CSLRSGYHTDTQYF.

The CDR3 here is CASSLGPSGGNTQYF. CDR3 bases: TGTGCCAGCAGCTTAGGTCCCAGCGGGGGAAATACGCAGTATTTT. J is TRBJ2-3 and V is TRBV7-9; 8 nucleotides agree with TRBD2. V lost 1 base, J lost 7 bases, and 7 bases stayed unmatched. The CDR3 spans 15 residues. Germline CDR1 reads SEHNR; CDR2 reads FQNEAQ (reference sequence). Variable domain in full (rest from reference TRBV7-9 and TRBJ2-3): DTGVSQNPRHKITKRGQNVTFRCDPISEHNRLYWYRQTLGQGPEFLTYFQNEAQLEKSRLLSDRFSAERPKGSFSTLEIQRTEQGDSAMYLCASSLGPSGGNTQYFGPGTRLTVL.

CDR3 coding DNA: TGTGCCAGCAGCTTAGAGGGCGGGAAGAGCGATGAGCAGTTCTTC. Amino acids: CASSLEGGKSDEQFF. The V gene is TRBV11-3, the J gene TRBJ2-1; a weak D match, TRBD2 (6 bases). Trimming took off 0 bases at V and 8 bases at J, with 14 bases between the two ends. Germline V gene lookup returns CDR1 SGHNT and CDR2 YENEEA. CDR3 length: 15 residues. Combining the CDR3 with reference TRBV11-3 and TRBJ2-1 gives the whole variable domain EAGVVQSPRYKIIEKKQPVAFWCNPISGHNTLYWYLQNLGQGPELLIRYENEEAVDDSQLPKDRFSAERLKGVDSTLKIQPAELGDSAVYLCASSLEGGKSDEQFFGPGTRLTVL.

This chain uses TRBV7-2 with TRBJ2-7; D is undetermined. Germline CDR1 reads SGHTA; CDR2 reads FQGNSA. The V end lost 2 bases, the J end lost 0 bases, and 11 bases lay between the germline ends. This CDR3 is 15 amino acids long. Written as DNA, the CDR3 is TGTGCCAGCAGCTTAACCCCCTCCAGCTCCTACGAGCAGTACTTC. Translation gives CASSLTPSSSYEQYF.

This chain uses TRBV10-3 with TRBJ1-4; perhaps TRBD1 as D (6 bases). The CDR3 covers 14 residues. Trimming left V 10 bases short and J 3 bases short, with 15 bases between. In germline, CDR1 is ENHRY, CDR2 SYGVKD. CDR3 nucleotides: TGTGCCAGCCGACGGGACACTTCTAATGAAAAACTGTTTTTT. This sequence encodes CASRRDTSNEKLFF.

The chain is built from TRBV10-3 and TRBJ1-2, with 8 bases that match TRBD1. CDR1 ENHRY and CDR2 SYGVKD come from the germline V gene. J gave up 7 bases and V 5 bases, and 9 bases lay outside the gene matches. CDR3 length: 14 amino acids. The CDR3 spells CAISFTGGGGGYTF. DNA of the CDR3: TGTGCCATCAGTTTTACAGGGGGAGGCGGTGGCTACACCTTC.

The chain has TRBV19 and TRBJ1-1; D remains ambiguous. The CDR3 runs to 12 residues. V lost 8 bases and J lost 7, with 14 bases in between. The germline CDR1 and CDR2 sequences are LNHDA and SQIVND (reference sequence). CDR3 DNA: TGTGCCAGTTATGTGACCGGGAGTGAAGCTTTCTTT. Residues: CASYVTGSEAFF.

The chain couples TRBV19 to TRBJ2-2; D not resolved. CDR1 and CDR2 (germline): LNHDA, SQIVND (reference sequence). The CDR3 totals 15 residues. V dropped 3 bases and J dropped 4 bases, with 12 bases sitting between them. This CDR3 reads CASSMHLPSTGELFF. CDR3 bases: TGTGCCAGTAGTATGCACCTACCAAGCACCGGGGAGCTGTTTTTT.

This clone was observed a handful of times. The chain couples TRBV7-9 to TRBJ1-3; 10 bases align to TRBD1. The CDR3 totals 16 residues. Germline assignment: CDR1 SEHNR and CDR2 FQNEAQ (reference sequence). Trimming cost V 5 bases and J 2 bases; bases outside gene matches: 6. The CDR3 DNA reads TGTGCCAGCAGCCCAAGACAGGGGGCTACTGGAAACACCATATATTTT. This translates into CASSPRQGATGNTIYF.

The chain links TRBV28 to TRBJ1-2, with unresolved D. Trimming removed 3 bases from V and 0 bases from J, with 11 bases in between. This CDR3 spans 15 amino acids. CDR1 MDHEN and CDR2 SYDVKM come from the germline V gene. The CDR3 DNA reads TGTGCCAGCAGTTTGCCCCTCGGGGCTAACTATGGCTACACCTTC. It translates to CASSLPLGANYGYTF.

The J gene is TRBJ1-1, the V gene TRBV19; 7 bases agree with TRBD1. The germline CDR1 and CDR2 sequences are LNHDA and SQIVND (reference sequence). Trimming cost V 10 bases and J 4 bases; bases outside gene matches: 9. This CDR3 spans 13 amino acids. The CDR3 sequence is CATTLGTVTEAFF. The CDR3 nucleotides read TGTGCCACCACCCTAGGGACAGTCACTGAAGCTTTCTTT. Supplemented by reference TRBV19 and TRBJ1-1, the full variable domain reads DGGITQSPKYLFRKEGQNVTLSCEQNLNHDAMYWYRQDPGQGLRLIYYSQIVNDFQKGDIAEGYSVSREKKESFPLTVTSAQKNPTAFYLCATTLGTVTEAFFGQGTRLTVV.

This chain links TRBV28 with TRBJ1-2, with a possible D match to TRBD1 (5 bases). V shed 8 bases and J shed 4 bases, with 11 bases lying between them. Germline CDR1 MDHEN, CDR2 SYDVKM. The CDR3 runs to 12 residues. This chain's CDR3 is CASGLQAYGYTF. CDR3 bases: TGTGCCAGCGGGTTACAGGCCTATGGCTACACCTTC.

This chain uses TRBV5-1 with TRBJ1-3, with 12 bases fitting TRBD1. This CDR3 is 17 amino acids long. The ends lost 4 bases at V and 4 bases at J; junction bases unmatched: 9. In germline, CDR1 is SGHRS, CDR2 YFSETQ. The DNA for the CDR3 is TGCGCCAGCAGCCCTCTACCGGGACAGGGGGCAGGAAACACCATATATTTT. It specifies CASSPLPGQGAGNTIYF.

The V gene is TRBV28, the J gene TRBJ1-1, with 8 bases that match TRBD1. The CDR3 is made up of 17 amino acids. Trimming cost V 6 bases and J 0 bases; bases outside gene matches: 12. CDR1 and CDR2 (germline): MDHEN, SYDVKM. The CDR3 is CASSPLGQGLMNTEAFF. CDR3 nucleotides: TGTGCCAGCAGCCCCCTAGGACAGGGCCTCATGAACACTGAAGCTTTCTTT.

Only one count was recorded for this clone. V is TRBV5-6 and J is TRBJ2-5; D unresolved. The V gene's germline CDR1 is SGHDT and CDR2 YYEEEE. This CDR3 comprises 13 residues. Trimming shortened V by 0 bases and J by 5 bases, and 8 bases separated the two germline ends. CDR3 in amino acids: CASSLVRRETQYF. For the CDR3, the DNA is TGTGCCAGCAGCTTGGTACGGCGGGAGACCCAGTACTTC. Using reference TRBV5-6 and TRBJ2-5 for the parts outside the CDR3, the full variable domain is DAGVTQSPTHLIKTRGQQVTLRCSPKSGHDTVSWYQQALGQGPQFIFQYYEEEERQRGNFPDRFSGHQFPNYSSELNVNALLLGDSALYLCASSLVRRETQYFGPGTRLLVL.

This clone was seen a single time. The rearrangement uses TRBV9 and TRBJ1-6; D is unclear. Looked up from germline, CDR1 is SGDLS and CDR2 is YYNGEE. The length of the CDR3 is 15 residues. Trimming removed 3 bases at V and 0 bases at J, with 7 bases between. The CDR3 region is CASSGGVSYNSPLHF. CDR3 DNA sequence: TGTGCCAGCAGCGGGGGAGTCTCCTATAATTCACCCCTCCACTTT.

This clone was seen more than once but under ten times. The V and J genes are TRBV7-9 and TRBJ2-3; possibly TRBD1 for D (6 bases). This CDR3 has 18 residues. Trimming took 4 bases from V and 0 from J, leaving 20 bases between them. Per the germline V gene, CDR1 is SEHNR and CDR2 is FQNEAQ (reference sequence). As DNA, the CDR3 is TGTGCCAGCAGCTCTTTCGACAGGAGCACCCTTAGCACAGATACGCAGTATTTT. It specifies CASSSFDRSTLSTDTQYF.

In its sample, this clone was seen once. V and J are TRBV6-2 or TRBV6-3 and TRBJ2-3; D call uncertain. This CDR3 contains 15 residues. CDR1 is MNHEY and CDR2 is SVGEGT in the germline V gene. The V and J ends lost 4 bases and 4 bases respectively, with 15 bases between them. The CDR3 spells CASSFGPRGADTQYF. In DNA form, the CDR3 reads TGTGCCAGCAGTTTCGGCCCCCGAGGCGCAGATACGCAGTATTTT.

The chain carries TRBV27 and TRBJ2-1; 8 positions agree with TRBD2. With V trimmed by 7 bases and J by 5 bases, 10 bases remained unmatched. This CDR3 has 15 residues. Germline V gene sequence: CDR1 MNHEY, CDR2 SMNVEV (reference sequence). The CDR3 is CASTLGSGGNNEQFF. CDR3 coding DNA: TGTGCCAGCACCCTGGGGAGCGGGGGTAACAATGAGCAGTTCTTC.

This clone was seen a single time. The chain links TRBV7-6 to TRBJ2-2, with a weak D call TRBD1 (7 bases). The V end lost 3 bases, the J end lost 6 bases, and 11 bases lay between the germline ends. This CDR3 has 14 residues. Germline values: CDR1 SGHVS, CDR2 FNYEAQ. Here the CDR3 DNA reads TGTGCCAGCAGCTTCCCAGGGGGGTCCGGGGAGCTGTTTTTT. Translated, it gives CASSFPGGSGELFF.

The rearrangement joins TRBV4-1 to TRBJ2-7; D might be TRBD1 (5 bases). CDR1 and CDR2 (germline): MGHRA, YSYEKL. V was pared by 6 bases and J by 4 bases, with 19 bases between. The CDR3 totals 15 residues. In nucleotides, the CDR3 is TGCGCCAGCAGAAAGTTGGGCAGGGAATCTTACGAGCAGTACTTC. It translates to CASRKLGRESYEQYF.

The chain uses TRBV6-1 and TRBJ1-5, with TRBD1 matching 10 bases. CDR3 length: 16 residues. Germline V gene sequence: CDR1 MNHNS, CDR2 SASEGT. V lost 4 bases, J lost 8 bases, and 11 bases stayed unmatched. The CDR3 here is CASSAIDRGLGKPQHF. DNA of the CDR3: TGTGCCAGCAGTGCGATTGACAGGGGGCTCGGAAAGCCCCAGCATTTT.

This clone was observed a single time. The chain is built from TRBV6-2 or TRBV6-3 and TRBJ2-1; D call uncertain. The germline CDR1 and CDR2 sequences are MNHEY and SVGEGT. V was trimmed by 3 bases and J by 3 bases, leaving 9 bases between them. This CDR3 spans 14 amino acids. CDR3 in amino acids: CASSYTRYYNEQFF. The CDR3 coding sequence is TGTGCCAGCAGTTATACTCGTTACTACAATGAGCAGTTCTTC.

V is TRBV11-3 and J is TRBJ2-1; 9 bases match TRBD2. The junction had 3 bases not matched to a gene; V was cut back by 3 bases and J by 6 bases. Germline CDR1 is SGHNT and CDR2 is YENEEA. The CDR3 consists of 14 residues. CDR3 coding DNA: TGTGCCAGCAGCTTGTATAGCGGGAGCAATGAGCAGTTCTTC. Its translation: CASSLYSGSNEQFF.